The clone carrying this T cell receptor (beta chain) was counted ten times or more. The antigen is unknown. Library preparation for TCR beta used quantitative 5'-RACE with molecular barcodes. TCRdb ran MiXCR on the 5' RACE reads and lists one entry per CDR3 protein. This sample yields some 25,000 distinct CDR3 sequences, of which roughly 2.4% are seen a single time; approximately 8.1% belongs to the top ten. V was cut by 3 bases and J by 4 bases, with 8 bases left in between. CDR1 is SGDLS, CDR2 YYNGEE, per germline. This CDR3 contains 13 residues. The sample is drawn from a study of CD8 T cells in ankylosing spondylitis. General study points: Several highly homologous variants made up a TCR beta motif, and this motif appeared characteristic of ankylosing spondylitis blood.

Sequencing used blood, either unsorted or a sorted T cell fraction (not recorded which). The receptor was isolated from a female donor with ankylosing spondylitis or in good health (not recorded which). This chain joins TRBV9 and TRBJ2-1, with D possibly matching TRBD2 (5 bases). The chain's CDR3 is CASSASLYNEQFF. The CDR3 DNA follows: TGTGCCAGCAGCGCTAGCCTTTACAATGAGCAGTTCTTC.